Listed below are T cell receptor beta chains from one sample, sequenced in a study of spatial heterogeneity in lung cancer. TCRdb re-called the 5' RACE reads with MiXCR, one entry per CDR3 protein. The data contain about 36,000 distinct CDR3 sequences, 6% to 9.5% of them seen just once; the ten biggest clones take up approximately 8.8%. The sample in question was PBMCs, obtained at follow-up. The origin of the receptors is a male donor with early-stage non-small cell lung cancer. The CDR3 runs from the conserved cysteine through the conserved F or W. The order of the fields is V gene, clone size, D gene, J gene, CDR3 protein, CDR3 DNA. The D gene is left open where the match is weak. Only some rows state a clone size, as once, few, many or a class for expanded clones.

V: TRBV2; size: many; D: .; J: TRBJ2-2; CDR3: CASSTTSMNTGELFF; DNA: TGTGCCAGCAGCACGACTAGTATGAACACCGGGGAGCTGTTTTTT
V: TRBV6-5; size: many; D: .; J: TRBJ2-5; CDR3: CASSYSSPETQYF; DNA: TGTGCCAGCAGTTACTCGAGTCCGGAGACCCAGTACTTC
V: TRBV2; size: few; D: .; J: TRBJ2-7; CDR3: CASMRAYEQYF; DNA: TGTGCCAGCATGAGGGCCTACGAGCAGTACTTC
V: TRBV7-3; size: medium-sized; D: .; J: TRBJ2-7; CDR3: CASSPITIQGGPLYEQYF; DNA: TGTGCCAGCAGCCCCATTACCATCCAAGGGGGGCCTCTCTACGAGCAGTACTTC
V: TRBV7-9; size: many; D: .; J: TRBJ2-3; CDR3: CASSLAELGDTQYF; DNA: TGTGCCAGCAGCTTAGCGGAATTGGGGGATACGCAGTATTTT
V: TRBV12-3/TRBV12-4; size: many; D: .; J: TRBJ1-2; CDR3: CASRNNYGYTF; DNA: TGTGCCAGCAGAAATAACTATGGCTACACCTTC
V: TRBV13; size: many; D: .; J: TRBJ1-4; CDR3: CASSLGQAEELFF; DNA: TGTGCCAGCAGTTTGGGCCAGGCAGAGGAACTGTTTTTT
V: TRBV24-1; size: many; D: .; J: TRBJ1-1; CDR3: CATSDSTMNTEAFF; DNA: TGTGCCACCAGTGACTCGACTATGAACACTGAAGCTTTCTTT
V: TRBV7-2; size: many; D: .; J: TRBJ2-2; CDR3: CASSLDQNTGELFF; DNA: TGTGCCAGCAGCCTAGACCAGAACACCGGGGAGCTGTTTTTT
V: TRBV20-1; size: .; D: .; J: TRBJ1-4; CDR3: CSARFETTATNEKLFF; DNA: TGCAGTGCTAGGTTCGAGACAACTGCAACTAATGAAAAACTGTTTTTT
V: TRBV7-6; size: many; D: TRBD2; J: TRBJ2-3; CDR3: CASSPALAGGLGDTQYF; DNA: TGTGCCAGCAGCCCGGCGCTAGCGGGGGGGCTGGGAGATACGCAGTATTTT
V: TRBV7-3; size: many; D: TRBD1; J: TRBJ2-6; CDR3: CASKQGGAGANVLTF; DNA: TGTGCCAGCAAACAGGGGGGCGCCGGGGCCAACGTCCTGACTTTC
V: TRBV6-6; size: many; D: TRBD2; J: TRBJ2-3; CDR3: CASSYPSGDTDTQYF; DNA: TGTGCCAGCAGTTACCCTAGCGGTGACACAGATACGCAGTATTTT
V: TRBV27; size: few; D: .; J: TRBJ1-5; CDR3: CASSLSTGGNQPQHF; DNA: TGTGCCAGCAGTTTATCAACGGGCGGCAATCAGCCCCAGCATTTT
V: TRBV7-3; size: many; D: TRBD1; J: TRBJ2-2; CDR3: CASSLPPGQGLGTGELFF; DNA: TGTGCCAGCAGCTTACCGCCGGGACAGGGACTCGGCACCGGGGAGCTGTTTTTT
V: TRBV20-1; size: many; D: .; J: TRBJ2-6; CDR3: CSARDRDFSSGANVLTF; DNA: TGCAGTGCTAGAGACCGGGACTTTAGCTCTGGGGCCAACGTCCTGACTTTC
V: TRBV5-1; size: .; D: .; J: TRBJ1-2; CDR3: CASSLARDYGYTF; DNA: TGCGCCAGCAGCTTGGCCAGGGACTATGGCTACACCTTC
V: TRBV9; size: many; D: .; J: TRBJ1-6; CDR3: CASSVGLPPLHF; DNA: TGTGCCAGCAGCGTAGGGCTTCCACCCCTCCACTTT
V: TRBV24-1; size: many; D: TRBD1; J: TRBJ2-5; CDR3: CATSERTGGQETQYF; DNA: TGTGCCACCAGTGAGCGTACAGGGGGACAAGAGACCCAGTACTTC
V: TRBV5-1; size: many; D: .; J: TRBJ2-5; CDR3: CASSSASAFQETQYF; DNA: TGCGCCAGCAGCTCGGCTAGCGCATTCCAAGAGACCCAGTACTTC
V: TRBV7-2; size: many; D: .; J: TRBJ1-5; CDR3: CASSLELASNQPQHF; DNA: TGTGCCAGCAGCCTAGAGTTGGCTAGCAATCAGCCCCAGCATTTT
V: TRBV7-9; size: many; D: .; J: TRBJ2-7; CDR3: CASSSGQTYEQYF; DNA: TGTGCCAGCAGCTCCGGACAGACCTACGAGCAGTACTTC
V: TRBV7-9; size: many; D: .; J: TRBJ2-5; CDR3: CASSHGTQETQYF; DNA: TGTGCCAGCAGCCACGGGACGCAAGAGACCCAGTACTTC
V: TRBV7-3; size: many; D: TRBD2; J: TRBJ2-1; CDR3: CASSRTSGTDEQFF; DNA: TGTGCCAGTTCAAGGACTAGCGGCACGGATGAGCAGTTCTTC
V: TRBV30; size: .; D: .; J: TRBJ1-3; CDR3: CAHYGGRNSGNTIYF; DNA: TGTGCCCACTATGGAGGCAGGAACTCCGGAAACACCATATATTTT
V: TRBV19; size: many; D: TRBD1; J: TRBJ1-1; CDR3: CASIPHQTGGFGAFF; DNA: TGTGCCAGTATTCCCCACCAAACAGGGGGCTTTGGAGCTTTCTTT
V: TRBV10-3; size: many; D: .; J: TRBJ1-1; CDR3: CAISESRSTEAFF; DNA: TGTGCCATCAGTGAGAGCAGGTCCACTGAAGCTTTCTTT
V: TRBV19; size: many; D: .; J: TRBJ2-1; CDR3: CASSTRAAQYNEQFF; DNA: TGTGCCAGTAGTACCCGGGCAGCCCAGTACAATGAGCAGTTCTTC
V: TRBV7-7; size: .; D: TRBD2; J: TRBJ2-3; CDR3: CATGAGGAGDTQYF; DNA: TGTGCGACCGGGGCGGGGGGCGCAGGAGATACGCAGTATTTT
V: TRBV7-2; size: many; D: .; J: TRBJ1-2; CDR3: CASSYGEANYGYTF; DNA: TGTGCCAGCAGCTACGGGGAAGCTAACTATGGCTACACCTTC
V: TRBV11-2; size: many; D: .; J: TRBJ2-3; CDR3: CASSWDSPYVADTQYF; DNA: TGTGCCAGCAGCTGGGACTCCCCCTATGTCGCAGATACGCAGTATTTT
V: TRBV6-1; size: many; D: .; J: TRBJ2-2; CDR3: CASTRNWTPGTGELFF; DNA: TGTGCCAGCACCCGAAATTGGACCCCGGGGACCGGGGAGCTGTTTTTT
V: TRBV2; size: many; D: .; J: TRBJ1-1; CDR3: CASREGQEAFF; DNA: TGTGCCAGCAGGGAAGGACAGGAAGCTTTCTTT
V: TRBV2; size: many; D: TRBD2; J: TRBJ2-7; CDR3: CASSVTSGGPDPDEQYF; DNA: TGTGCCAGCAGTGTGACTAGCGGGGGGCCGGATCCGGACGAGCAGTACTTC
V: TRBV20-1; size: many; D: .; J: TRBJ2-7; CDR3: CSAREGRRGSYEQYF; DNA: TGCAGTGCTAGAGAGGGTAGGCGGGGATCCTACGAGCAGTACTTC
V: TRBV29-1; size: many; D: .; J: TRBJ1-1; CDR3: CSAAEGTEAFF; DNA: TGCAGCGCCGCTGAGGGCACTGAAGCTTTCTTT
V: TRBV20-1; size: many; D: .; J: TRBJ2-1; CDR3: CSARDWYEQFF; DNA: TGCAGTGCTAGAGATTGGTATGAGCAGTTCTTC
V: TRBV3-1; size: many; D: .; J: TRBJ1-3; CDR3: CASSQRLQGFSGNTIYF; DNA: TGTGCCAGCAGCCAACGACTCCAGGGATTCTCTGGAAACACCATATATTTT
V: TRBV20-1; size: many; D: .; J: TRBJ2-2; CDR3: CSAPKTLTGELFF; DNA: TGCAGTGCTCCGAAAACGTTAACCGGGGAGCTGTTTTTT
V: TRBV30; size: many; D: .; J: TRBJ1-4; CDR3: CAWSVGGLSTNEKLFF; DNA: TGTGCCTGGAGTGTTGGGGGGCTGTCAACTAATGAAAAACTGTTTTTT
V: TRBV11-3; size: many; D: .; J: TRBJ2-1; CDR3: CASSQRAAEQFF; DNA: TGTGCCAGCAGCCAGAGGGCGGCTGAGCAGTTCTTC
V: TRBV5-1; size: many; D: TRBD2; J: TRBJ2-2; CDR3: CASSSRTSGGAPNTGELFF; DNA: TGCGCCAGCAGCTCCCGGACTAGCGGGGGGGCCCCCAACACCGGGGAGCTGTTTTTT
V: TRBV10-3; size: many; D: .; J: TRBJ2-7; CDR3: CAISEVGQSRLEYF; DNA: TGTGCCATCAGTGAAGTCGGACAGAGCCGTCTTGAGTACTTC
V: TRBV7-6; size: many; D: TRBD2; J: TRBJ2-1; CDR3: CASSNLLPTSGGPSEQFF; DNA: TGTGCCAGCAGCAACCTCCTCCCTACTAGCGGGGGGCCCAGTGAGCAGTTCTTC
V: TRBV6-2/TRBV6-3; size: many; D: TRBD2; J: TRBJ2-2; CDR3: CASSPPGLAGEYTGELFF; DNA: TGTGCCAGCAGTCCCCCGGGACTAGCGGGGGAATACACCGGGGAGCTGTTTTTT
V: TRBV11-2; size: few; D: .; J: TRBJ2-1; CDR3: CASSSIMGNYNEQFF; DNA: TGTGCCAGCAGCTCAATTATGGGAAATTACAATGAGCAGTTCTTC
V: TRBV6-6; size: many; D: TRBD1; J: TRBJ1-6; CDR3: CATVQGAYNSPLHF; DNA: TGTGCCACCGTACAGGGGGCCTATAATTCACCCCTCCACTTT
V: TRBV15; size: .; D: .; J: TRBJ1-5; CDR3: CATSRDGWNQPQHF; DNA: TGTGCCACCAGCAGAGATGGTTGGAATCAGCCCCAGCATTTT
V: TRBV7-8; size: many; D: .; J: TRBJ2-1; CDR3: CASSSSGSYNEQFF; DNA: TGTGCCAGCAGTAGTTCCGGCTCCTACAATGAGCAGTTCTTC
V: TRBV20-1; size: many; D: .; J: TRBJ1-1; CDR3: CSARFGSEAFF; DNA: TGCAGTGCTAGGTTTGGCTCTGAAGCTTTCTTT
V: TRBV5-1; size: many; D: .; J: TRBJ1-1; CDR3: CASSLAEFAVTEAFF; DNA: TGCGCCAGCAGCTTGGCCGAGTTTGCTGTCACTGAAGCTTTCTTT
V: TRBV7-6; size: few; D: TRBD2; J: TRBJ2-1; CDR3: CASSFGGGQYNEQFF; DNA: TGTGCCAGCAGCTTTGGCGGGGGGCAATACAATGAGCAGTTCTTC
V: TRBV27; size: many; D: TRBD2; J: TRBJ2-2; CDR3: CASSVGLLAGRNTGELFF; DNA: TGTGCCAGCAGCGTAGGGCTTCTAGCGGGGAGGAACACCGGGGAGCTGTTTTTT
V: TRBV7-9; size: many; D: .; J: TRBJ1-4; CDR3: CASSPSGWGKLFF; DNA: TGTGCCAGCAGCCCTTCGGGGTGGGGGAAACTGTTTTTT